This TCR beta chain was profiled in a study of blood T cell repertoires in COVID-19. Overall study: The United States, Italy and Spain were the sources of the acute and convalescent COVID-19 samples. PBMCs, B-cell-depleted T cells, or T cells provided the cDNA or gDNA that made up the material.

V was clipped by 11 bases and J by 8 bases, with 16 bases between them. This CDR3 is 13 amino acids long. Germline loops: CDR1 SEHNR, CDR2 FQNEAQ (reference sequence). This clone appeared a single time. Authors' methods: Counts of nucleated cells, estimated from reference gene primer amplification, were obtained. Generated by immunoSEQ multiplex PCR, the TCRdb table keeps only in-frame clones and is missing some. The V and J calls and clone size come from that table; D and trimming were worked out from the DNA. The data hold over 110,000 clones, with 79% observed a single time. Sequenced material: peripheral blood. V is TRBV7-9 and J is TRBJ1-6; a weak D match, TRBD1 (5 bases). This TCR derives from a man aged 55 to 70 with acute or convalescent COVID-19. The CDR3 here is CALRTIRDSPLHF. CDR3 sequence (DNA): TGTGCCCTACGGACAATCCGTGATTCACCCCTCCACTTT.